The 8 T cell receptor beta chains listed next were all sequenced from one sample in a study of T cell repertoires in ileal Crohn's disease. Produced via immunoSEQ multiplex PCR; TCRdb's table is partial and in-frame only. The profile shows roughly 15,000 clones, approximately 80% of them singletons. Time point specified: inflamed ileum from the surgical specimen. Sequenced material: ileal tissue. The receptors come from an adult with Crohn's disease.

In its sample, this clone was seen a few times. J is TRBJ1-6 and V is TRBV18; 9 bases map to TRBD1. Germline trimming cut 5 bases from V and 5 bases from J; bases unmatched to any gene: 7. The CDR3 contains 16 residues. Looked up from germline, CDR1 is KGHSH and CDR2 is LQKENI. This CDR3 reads CASSTAGQGNNSPLHF. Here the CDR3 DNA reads TGTGCCAGCTCAACAGCAGGACAGGGGAATAATTCACCCCTCCACTTT. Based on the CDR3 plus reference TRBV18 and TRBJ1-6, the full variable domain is NAGVMQNPRHLVRRRGQEARLRCSPMKGHSHVYWYRQLPEEGLKFMVYLQKENIIDESGMPKERFSAEFPKEGPSILRIQQVVRGDSAAYFCASSTAGQGNNSPLHFGNGTRLTVT.

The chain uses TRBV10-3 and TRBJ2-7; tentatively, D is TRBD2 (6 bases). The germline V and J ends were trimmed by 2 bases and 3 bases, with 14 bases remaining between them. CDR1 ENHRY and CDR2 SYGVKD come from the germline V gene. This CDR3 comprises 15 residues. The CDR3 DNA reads TGTGCCATCAGTGAGGAGAGGGAGGCCCTCTACGAGCAGTACTTC. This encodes CAISEEREALYEQYF.

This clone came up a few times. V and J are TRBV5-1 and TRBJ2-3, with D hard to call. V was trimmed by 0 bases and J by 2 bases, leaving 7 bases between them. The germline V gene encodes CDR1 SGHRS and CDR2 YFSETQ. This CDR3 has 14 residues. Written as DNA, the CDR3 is TGCGCCAGCAGCTTGGGACTTCACACAGATACGCAGTATTTT. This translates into CASSLGLHTDTQYF.

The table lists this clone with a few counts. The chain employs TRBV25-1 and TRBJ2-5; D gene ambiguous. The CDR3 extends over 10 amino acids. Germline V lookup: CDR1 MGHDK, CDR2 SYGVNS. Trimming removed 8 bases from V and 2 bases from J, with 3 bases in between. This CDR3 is CASGQETQYF. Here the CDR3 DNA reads TGTGCCAGCGGACAAGAGACCCAGTACTTC.

DNA of the CDR3: TGTGCCAGCAGCCTGACTAGCCTTCAAGAGACCCAGTACTTC. It yields the protein CASSLTSLQETQYF. J is TRBJ2-5 and V is TRBV7-2, with 7 bases lining up with TRBD2. This CDR3 is 14 amino acids long. V gave up 5 bases and J gave up 2 bases; unmatched junction bases: 5. Germline V gene lookup returns CDR1 SGHTA and CDR2 FQGNSA.

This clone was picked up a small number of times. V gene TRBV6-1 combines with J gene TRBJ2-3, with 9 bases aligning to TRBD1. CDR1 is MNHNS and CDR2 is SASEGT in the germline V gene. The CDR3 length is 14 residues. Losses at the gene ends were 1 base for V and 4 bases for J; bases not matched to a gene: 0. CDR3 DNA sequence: TGTGCCAGCAGTGAAGGACAGGGGGCAGATACGCAGTATTTT. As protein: CASSEGQGADTQYF.

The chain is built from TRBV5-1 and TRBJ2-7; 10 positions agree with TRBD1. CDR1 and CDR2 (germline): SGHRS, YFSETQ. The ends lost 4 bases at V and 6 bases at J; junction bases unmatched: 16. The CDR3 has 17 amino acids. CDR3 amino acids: CASSPNPIGTGDFEQYF. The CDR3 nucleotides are TGCGCCAGCAGCCCCAACCCTATCGGGACAGGGGATTTCGAGCAGTACTTC.

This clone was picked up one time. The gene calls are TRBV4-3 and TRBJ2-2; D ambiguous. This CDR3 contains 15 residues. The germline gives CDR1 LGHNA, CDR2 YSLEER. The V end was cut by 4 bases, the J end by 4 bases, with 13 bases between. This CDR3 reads CASSRPEHGTGELFF. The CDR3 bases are TGCGCCAGCAGCCGTCCGGAGCATGGCACCGGGGAGCTGTTTTTT.